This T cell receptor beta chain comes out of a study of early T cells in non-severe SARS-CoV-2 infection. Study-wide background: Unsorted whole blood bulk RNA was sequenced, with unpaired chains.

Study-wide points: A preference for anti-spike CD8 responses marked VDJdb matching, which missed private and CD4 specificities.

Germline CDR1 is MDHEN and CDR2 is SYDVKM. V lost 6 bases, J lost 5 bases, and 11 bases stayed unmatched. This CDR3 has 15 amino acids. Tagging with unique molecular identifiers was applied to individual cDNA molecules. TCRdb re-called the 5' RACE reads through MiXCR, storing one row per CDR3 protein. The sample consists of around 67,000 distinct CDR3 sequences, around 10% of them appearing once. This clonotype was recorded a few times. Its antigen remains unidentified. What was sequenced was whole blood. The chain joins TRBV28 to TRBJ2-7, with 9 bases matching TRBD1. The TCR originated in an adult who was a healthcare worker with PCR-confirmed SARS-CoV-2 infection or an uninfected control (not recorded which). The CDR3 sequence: CASRERGTGPDEQYF. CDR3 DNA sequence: TGTGCCAGCAGGGAAAGGGGGACAGGGCCTGACGAGCAGTACTTC. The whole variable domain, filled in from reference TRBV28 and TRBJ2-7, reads DVKVTQSSRYLVKRTGEKVFLECVQDMDHENMFWYRQDPGLGLRLIYFSYDVKMKEKGDIPEGYSVSREKKERFSLILESASTNQTSMYLCASRERGTGPDEQYFGPGTRLTVT.